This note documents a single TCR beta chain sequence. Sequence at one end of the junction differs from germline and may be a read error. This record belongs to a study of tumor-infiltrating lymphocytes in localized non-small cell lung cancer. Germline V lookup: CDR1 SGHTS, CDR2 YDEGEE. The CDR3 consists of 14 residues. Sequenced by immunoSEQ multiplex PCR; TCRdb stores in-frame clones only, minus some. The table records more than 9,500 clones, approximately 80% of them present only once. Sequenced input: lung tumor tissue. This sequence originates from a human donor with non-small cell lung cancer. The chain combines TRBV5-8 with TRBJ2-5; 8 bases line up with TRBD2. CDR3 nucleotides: TGTGCCAGCAGCTTCGGACTAGCAGTAGAGAGCCCGGACTTC. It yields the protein CASSFGLAVESPDF. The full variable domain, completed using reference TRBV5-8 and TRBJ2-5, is EAGVTQSPTHLIKTRGQQATLRCSPISGHTSVYWYQQALGLGLQFLLWYDEGEERNRGNFPPRFSGRQFPNYSSELNVNALELEDSALYLCASSFGLAVESPDFGPGTRLLVL.